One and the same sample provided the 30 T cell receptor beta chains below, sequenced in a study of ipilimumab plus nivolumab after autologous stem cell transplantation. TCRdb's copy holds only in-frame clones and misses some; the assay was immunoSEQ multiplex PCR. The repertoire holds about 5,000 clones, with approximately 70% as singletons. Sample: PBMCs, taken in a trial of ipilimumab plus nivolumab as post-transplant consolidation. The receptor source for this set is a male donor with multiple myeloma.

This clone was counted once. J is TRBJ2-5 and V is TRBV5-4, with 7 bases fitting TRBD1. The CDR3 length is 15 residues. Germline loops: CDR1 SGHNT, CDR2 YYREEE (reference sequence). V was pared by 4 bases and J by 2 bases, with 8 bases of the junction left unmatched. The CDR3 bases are TGTGCCAGCAGCGATCCCGACAGGGAACAAGAGACCCAGTACTTC. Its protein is CASSDPDREQETQYF. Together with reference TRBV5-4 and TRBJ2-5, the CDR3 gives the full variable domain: ETGVTQSPTHLIKTRGQQVTLRCSSQSGHNTVSWYQQALGQGPQFIFQYYREEENGRGNFPPRFSGLQFPNYSSELNVNALELDDSALYLCASSDPDREQETQYFGPGTRLLVL.

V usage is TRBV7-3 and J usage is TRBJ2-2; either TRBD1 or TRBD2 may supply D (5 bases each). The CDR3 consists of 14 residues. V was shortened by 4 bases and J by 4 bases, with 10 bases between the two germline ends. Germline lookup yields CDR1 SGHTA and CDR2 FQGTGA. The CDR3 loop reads CASSSPGSTGELFF. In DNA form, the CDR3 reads TGTGCCAGCAGCTCACCAGGGAGCACCGGGGAGCTGTTTTTT.

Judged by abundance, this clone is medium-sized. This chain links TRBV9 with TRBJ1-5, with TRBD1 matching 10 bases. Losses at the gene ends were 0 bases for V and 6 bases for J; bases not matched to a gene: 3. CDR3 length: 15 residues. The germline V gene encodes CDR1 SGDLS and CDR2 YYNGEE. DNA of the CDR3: TGTGCCAGCAGCGTAGAGGGACAGGGGTCTCAGCCCCAGCATTTT. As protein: CASSVEGQGSQPQHF.

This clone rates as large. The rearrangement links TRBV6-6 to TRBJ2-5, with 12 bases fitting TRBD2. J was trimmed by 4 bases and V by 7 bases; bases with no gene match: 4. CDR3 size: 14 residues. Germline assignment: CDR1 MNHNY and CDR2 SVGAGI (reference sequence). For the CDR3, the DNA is TGTGCCAGCACCCTAGCGGGAGGGCTAGAGACCCAGTACTTC. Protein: CASTLAGGLETQYF.

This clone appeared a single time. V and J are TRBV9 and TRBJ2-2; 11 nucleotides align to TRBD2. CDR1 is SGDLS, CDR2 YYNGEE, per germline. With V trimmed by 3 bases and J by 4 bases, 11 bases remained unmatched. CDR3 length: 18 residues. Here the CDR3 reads CASSDSLLAGVRTGELFF. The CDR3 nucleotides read TGTGCCAGCAGCGACTCTCTACTAGCGGGGGTCCGCACCGGGGAGCTGTTTTTT. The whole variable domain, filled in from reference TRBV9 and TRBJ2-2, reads DSGVTQTPKHLITATGQRVTLRCSPRSGDLSVYWYQQSLDQGLQFLIQYYNGEERAKGNILERFSAQQFPDLHSELNLSSLELGDSALYFCASSDSLLAGVRTGELFFGEGSRLTVL.

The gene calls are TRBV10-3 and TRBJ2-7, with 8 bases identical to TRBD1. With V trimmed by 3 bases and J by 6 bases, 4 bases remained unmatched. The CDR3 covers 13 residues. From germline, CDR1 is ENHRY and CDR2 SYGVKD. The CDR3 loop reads CAISDARGLEQYF. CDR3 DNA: TGTGCCATCAGTGATGCCAGGGGGCTCGAGCAGTACTTC.

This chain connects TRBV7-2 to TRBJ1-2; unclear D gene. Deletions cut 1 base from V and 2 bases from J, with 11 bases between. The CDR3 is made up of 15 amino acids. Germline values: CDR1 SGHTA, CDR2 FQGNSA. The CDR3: CASSLGQRMNYGYTF. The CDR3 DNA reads TGTGCCAGCAGCTTAGGACAAAGAATGAACTATGGCTACACCTTC.

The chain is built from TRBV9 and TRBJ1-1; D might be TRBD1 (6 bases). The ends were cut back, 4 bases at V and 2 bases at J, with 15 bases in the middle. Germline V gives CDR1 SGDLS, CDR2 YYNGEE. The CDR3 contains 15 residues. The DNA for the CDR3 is TGTGCCAGCAGCCCCCCGGGGGGCGGTAACACTGAAGCTTTCTTT. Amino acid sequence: CASSPPGGGNTEAFF.

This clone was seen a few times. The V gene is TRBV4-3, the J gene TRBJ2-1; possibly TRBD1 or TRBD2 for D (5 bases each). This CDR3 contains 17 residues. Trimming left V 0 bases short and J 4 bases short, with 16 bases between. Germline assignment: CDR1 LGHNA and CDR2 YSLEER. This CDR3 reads CASSQDTRGRGYNEQFF. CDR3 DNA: TGCGCCAGCAGCCAAGATACCCGGGGACGGGGATACAATGAGCAGTTCTTC.

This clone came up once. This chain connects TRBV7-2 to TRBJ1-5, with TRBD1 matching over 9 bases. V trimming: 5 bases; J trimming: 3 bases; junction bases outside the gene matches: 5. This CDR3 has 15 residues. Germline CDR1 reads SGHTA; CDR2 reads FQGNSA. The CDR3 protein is CASSQRTGVNQPQHF. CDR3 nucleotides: TGTGCCAGCAGCCAACGGACAGGGGTCAATCAGCCCCAGCATTTT.

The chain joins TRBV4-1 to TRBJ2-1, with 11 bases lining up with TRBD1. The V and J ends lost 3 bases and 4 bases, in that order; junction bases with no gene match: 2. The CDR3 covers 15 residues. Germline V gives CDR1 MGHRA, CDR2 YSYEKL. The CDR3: CASSQDRGPYNEQFF. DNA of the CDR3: TGCGCCAGCAGCCAGGACAGGGGGCCTTACAATGAGCAGTTCTTC.

The DNA of the CDR3 is TGTGCCATCAGTGAGTCGGGACGAAAAGAGACCCAGTACTTC. Translating it yields CAISESGRKETQYF. The chain is built from TRBV10-3 and TRBJ2-5; D assignment may be TRBD1 or TRBD2 (5 bases each). The germline V and J ends were trimmed by 0 bases and 3 bases, with 8 bases remaining between them. CDR1 is ENHRY, CDR2 SYGVKD, per germline. The CDR3 has 14 residues.

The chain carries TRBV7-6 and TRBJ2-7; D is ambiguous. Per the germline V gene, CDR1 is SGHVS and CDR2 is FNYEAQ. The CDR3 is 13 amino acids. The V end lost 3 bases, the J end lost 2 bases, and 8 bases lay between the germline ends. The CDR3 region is CASSLSEPYEQYF. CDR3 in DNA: TGTGCCAGCAGCTTGTCTGAGCCCTACGAGCAGTACTTC.

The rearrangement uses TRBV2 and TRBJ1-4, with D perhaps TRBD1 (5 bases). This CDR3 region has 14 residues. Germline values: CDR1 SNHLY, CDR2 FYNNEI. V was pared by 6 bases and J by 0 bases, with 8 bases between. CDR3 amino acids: CASSGAATNEKLFF. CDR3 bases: TGTGCCAGCAGCGGGGCCGCAACTAATGAAAAACTGTTTTTT.

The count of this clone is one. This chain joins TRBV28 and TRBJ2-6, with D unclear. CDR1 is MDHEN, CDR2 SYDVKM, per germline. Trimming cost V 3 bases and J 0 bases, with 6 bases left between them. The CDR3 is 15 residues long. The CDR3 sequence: CASSLESSGANVLTF. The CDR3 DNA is TGTGCCAGCAGTTTGGAAAGCTCTGGGGCCAACGTCCTGACTTTC.

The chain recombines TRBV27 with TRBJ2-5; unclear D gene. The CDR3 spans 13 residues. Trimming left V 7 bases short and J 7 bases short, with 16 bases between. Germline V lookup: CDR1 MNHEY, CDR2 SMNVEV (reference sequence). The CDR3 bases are TGTGCCAGCAAGGACGCCCCAAAGGGGACCCAGTACTTC. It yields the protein CASKDAPKGTQYF.

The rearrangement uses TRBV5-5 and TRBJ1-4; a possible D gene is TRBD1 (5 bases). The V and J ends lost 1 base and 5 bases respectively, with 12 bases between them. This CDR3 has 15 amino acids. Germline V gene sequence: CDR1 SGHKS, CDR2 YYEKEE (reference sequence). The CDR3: CASSLQGGANEKLFF. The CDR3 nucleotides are TGTGCCAGCAGCTTGCAGGGAGGGGCGAATGAAAAACTGTTTTTT. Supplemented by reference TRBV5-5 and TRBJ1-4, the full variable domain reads DAGVTQSPTHLIKTRGQQVTLRCSPISGHKSVSWYQQVLGQGPQFIFQYYEKEERGRGNFPDRFSARQFPNYSSELNVNALLLGDSALYLCASSLQGGANEKLFFGSGTQLSVL.

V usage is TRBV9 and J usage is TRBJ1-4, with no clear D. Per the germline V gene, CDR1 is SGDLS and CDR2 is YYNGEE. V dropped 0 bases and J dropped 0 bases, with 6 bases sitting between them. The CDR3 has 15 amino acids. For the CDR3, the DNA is TGTGCCAGCAGCGTAGAGGGAACAACTAATGAAAAACTGTTTTTT. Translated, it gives CASSVEGTTNEKLFF.

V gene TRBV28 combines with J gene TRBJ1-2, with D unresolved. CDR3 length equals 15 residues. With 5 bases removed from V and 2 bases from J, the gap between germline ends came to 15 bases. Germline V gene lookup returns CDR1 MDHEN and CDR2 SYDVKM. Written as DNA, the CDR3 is TGTGCCAGCAGTCCAACGGAGGATTTAAACTATGGCTACACCTTC. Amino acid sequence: CASSPTEDLNYGYTF.

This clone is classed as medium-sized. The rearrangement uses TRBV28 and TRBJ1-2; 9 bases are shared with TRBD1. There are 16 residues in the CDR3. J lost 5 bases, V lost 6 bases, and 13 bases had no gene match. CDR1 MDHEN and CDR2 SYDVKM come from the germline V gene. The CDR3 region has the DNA TGTGCCAGCAGCCCCTGGGCCGACAGGGGGAGGTATGGCTACACCTTC. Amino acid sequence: CASSPWADRGRYGYTF.

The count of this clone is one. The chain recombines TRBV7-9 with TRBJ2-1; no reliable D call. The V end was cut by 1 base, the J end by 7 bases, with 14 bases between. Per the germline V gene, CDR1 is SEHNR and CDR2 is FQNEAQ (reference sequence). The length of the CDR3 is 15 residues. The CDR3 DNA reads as TGTGCCAGCAGCTTAGGGCCCGCGGTGGTTAATGAGCAGTTCTTC. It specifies CASSLGPAVVNEQFF.

CDR3 sequence reads: CSVRDSLNTDTQYF. CDR3 nucleotide sequence: TGCAGCGTCCGGGACTCGCTAAACACAGATACGCAGTATTTT. The chain employs TRBV29-1 and TRBJ2-3; D may be TRBD2 (6 bases). The V end was cut by 6 bases, the J end by 2 bases, with 15 bases between. CDR1 SQVTM and CDR2 ANQGSEA come from the germline V gene. This CDR3 has 14 amino acids.

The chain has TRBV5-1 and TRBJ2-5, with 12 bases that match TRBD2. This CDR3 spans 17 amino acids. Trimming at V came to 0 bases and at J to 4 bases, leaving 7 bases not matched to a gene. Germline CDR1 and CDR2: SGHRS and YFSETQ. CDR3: CASSLGASGRVGETQYF. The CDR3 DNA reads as TGCGCCAGCAGCTTGGGTGCTAGCGGGAGGGTAGGAGAGACCCAGTACTTC. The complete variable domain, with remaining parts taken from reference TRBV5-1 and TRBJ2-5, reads KAGVTQTPRYLIKTRGQQVTLSCSPISGHRSVSWYQQTPGQGLQFLFEYFSETQRNKGNFPGRFSGRQFSNSRSEMNVSTLELGDSALYLCASSLGASGRVGETQYFGPGTRLLVL.

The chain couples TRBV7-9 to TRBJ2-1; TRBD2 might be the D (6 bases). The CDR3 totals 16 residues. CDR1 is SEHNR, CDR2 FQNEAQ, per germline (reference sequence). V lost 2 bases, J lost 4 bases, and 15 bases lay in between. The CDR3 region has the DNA TGTGCCAGCAGCTTATATCCCCCCGGGAGTTACAATGAGCAGTTCTTC. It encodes CASSLYPPGSYNEQFF.

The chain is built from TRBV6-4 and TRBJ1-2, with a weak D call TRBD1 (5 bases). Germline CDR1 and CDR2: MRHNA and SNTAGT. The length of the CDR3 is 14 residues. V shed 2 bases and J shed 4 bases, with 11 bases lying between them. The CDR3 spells CASSDPPRGYGYTF. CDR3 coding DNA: TGTGCCAGCAGTGACCCACCGAGGGGCTATGGCTACACCTTC.

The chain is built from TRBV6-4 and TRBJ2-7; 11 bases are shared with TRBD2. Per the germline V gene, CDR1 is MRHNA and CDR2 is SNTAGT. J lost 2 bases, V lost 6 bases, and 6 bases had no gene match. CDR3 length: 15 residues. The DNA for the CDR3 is TGTGCCAGCAGGGCGACTAGCGGGGTTGCCTACGAGCAGTACTTC. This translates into CASRATSGVAYEQYF.

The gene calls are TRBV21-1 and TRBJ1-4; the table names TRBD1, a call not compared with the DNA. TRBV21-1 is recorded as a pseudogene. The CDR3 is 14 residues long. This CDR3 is CASSKEETGEKLFF. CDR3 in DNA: TGTGCCAGCAGCAAAGAGGAGACAGGTGAAAAACTGTTTTTT.

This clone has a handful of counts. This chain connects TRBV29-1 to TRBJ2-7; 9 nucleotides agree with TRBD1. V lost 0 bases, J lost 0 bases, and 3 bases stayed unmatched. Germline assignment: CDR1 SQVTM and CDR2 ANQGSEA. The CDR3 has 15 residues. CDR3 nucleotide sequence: TGCAGCGTTGAAGAACTGACAGGGGGCTCCTACGAGCAGTACTTC. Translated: CSVEELTGGSYEQYF.

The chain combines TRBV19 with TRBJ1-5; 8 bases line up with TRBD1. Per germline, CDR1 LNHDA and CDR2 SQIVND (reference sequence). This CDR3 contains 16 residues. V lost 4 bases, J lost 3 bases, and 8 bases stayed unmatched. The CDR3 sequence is CASSTWTGNVNQPQHF. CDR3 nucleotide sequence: TGTGCCAGTAGTACCTGGACAGGGAACGTCAATCAGCCCCAGCATTTT.

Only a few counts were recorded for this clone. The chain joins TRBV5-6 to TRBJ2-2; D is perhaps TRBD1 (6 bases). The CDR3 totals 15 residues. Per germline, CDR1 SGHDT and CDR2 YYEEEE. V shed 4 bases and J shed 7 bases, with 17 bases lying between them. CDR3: CASSPLGAPSGELFF. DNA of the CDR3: TGTGCCAGCAGCCCACTGGGGGCCCCCAGCGGGGAGCTGTTTTTT.